Presented here are 7 T cell receptor beta chains from one specimen sequenced in a study of cytomegalovirus exposure and HLA in healthy donors (dated by TCRdb to 2017 to 2019). The library relied on the immunoSEQ multiplex PCR assay. A mixture of 60 forward primers for TCR Vbeta segments and 13 reverse primers for TCR Jbeta segments was used in the multiplex PCR. Entries here come from immuneACCESS through TCRdb and include only in-frame sequences with V and J called. Some clones fail to appear in such tables; in the studies checked, an unresolved V gene covers under half of the shortfall, and the cause of the remainder is unknown. The sample yields hundreds of thousands of clones; roughly 89% were counted once. The biggest ten clones account for approximately 2.4% of the sample. The source material was PBMCs. These receptors were taken from a woman aged 18-29 years in good health and CMV-seronegative.

As regards this clone: The sample has other DNA sequences that encode this CDR3 too. The rearrangement links TRBV9 to TRBJ2-7; 9 nucleotides agree with TRBD1. Germline CDR1 is SGDLS and CDR2 is YYNGEE. With V trimmed by 0 bases and J by 1 base, 2 bases remained unmatched. The CDR3 length is 15 residues. DNA of the CDR3: TGTGCCAGCAGCGTAGGGACAGGGGCGTCCTACGAGCAGTACTTC. Protein product: CASSVGTGASYEQYF.

The CDR3 spells CASSWTSGGAITYEQFF. As DNA, the CDR3 is TGCGCCAGCAGTTGGACTAGCGGGGGGGCCATTACCTATGAGCAGTTCTTC. The gene calls are TRBV10-2 and TRBJ2-1; the match to TRBD2 covers 15 bases. CDR1 and CDR2 from the germline V gene are WSHSY and SAAADI. This CDR3 contains 17 residues. J was trimmed by 8 bases and V by 5 bases; bases with no gene match: 10.

The V gene is TRBV6-1, the J gene TRBJ2-5; maybe TRBD2 (5 bases). Between the trimmed V and J ends, which lost 6 bases and 5 bases, there was a span of 13 bases. Looked up from germline, CDR1 is MNHNS and CDR2 is SASEGT. The length of the CDR3 is 13 residues. CDR3 coding DNA: TGTGCCAGCAGGAGATTCTGGGAGGAGACCCAGTACTTC. It encodes CASRRFWEETQYF.

V gene TRBV9 combines with J gene TRBJ1-1, with D possibly TRBD1 on 6 matching bases. The V and J ends lost 0 bases and 4 bases respectively, with 16 bases between them. CDR1 SGDLS and CDR2 YYNGEE come from the germline V gene. This CDR3 has 16 amino acids. The CDR3 here is CASSVATVGGGTEAFF. The CDR3 coding sequence is TGTGCCAGCAGCGTAGCTACGGTGGGAGGGGGCACTGAAGCTTTCTTT.

The chain employs TRBV19 and TRBJ2-7; 8 bases line up with TRBD2. This CDR3 is 15 amino acids long. V gave up 1 base and J gave up 5 bases; unmatched junction bases: 7. Germline V CDR1 and CDR2: LNHDA, SQIVND (reference sequence). Here the CDR3 reads CASSIGGELADEQYF. CDR3 sequence (DNA): TGTGCCAGTAGTATAGGGGGAGAACTAGCGGACGAGCAGTACTTC.

The chain joins TRBV5-4 to TRBJ1-4; no reliable D call. The CDR3 has 13 residues. Trimming took off 0 bases at V and 3 bases at J, with 3 bases between the two ends. Per germline, CDR1 SGHNT and CDR2 YYREEE (reference sequence). CDR3 sequence: CASSLVSNEKLFF. The CDR3 bases are TGTGCCAGCAGCTTGGTATCTAATGAAAAACTGTTTTTT.

V usage is TRBV5-5 and J usage is TRBJ1-5, with D uncertain. This CDR3 is built from 15 residues. Between the trimmed V and J ends, which lost 2 bases and 3 bases, there was a span of 12 bases. The germline gives CDR1 SGHKS, CDR2 YYEKEE (reference sequence). DNA of the CDR3: TGTGCCAGCAGCTTCCGAGGGAGTTCCAATCAGCCCCAGCATTTT. Protein sequence: CASSFRGSSNQPQHF.